This TCR beta chain was recorded in a study of shared clonotypes between healthy human individuals. The assay was immunoSEQ multiplex PCR, and TCRdb's table has in-frame clones only and misses some. The sample holds over a million clones, about four fifths seen once. The study's findings and limits: Naive subsets usually exceeded memory subsets in estimated richness. Limited genetic and exposure-history diversity came from having few donors.

V was shortened by 2 bases and J by 6 bases, with 19 bases between the two germline ends. This CDR3 has 16 residues. Germline CDR1 MDHEN, CDR2 SYDVKM. A note on this clone: The antigen remains undetermined.

This TCR was recovered from a young man in good health. Some clones in this sample may be carry-over from other donors' samples. This chain joins TRBV28 and TRBJ1-2; the D gene is possibly TRBD1 (6 bases). The specimen sequenced was memory CD4+ T cells from PBMCs. Subset defined: CD45RA-negative fraction. Written as DNA, the CDR3 is TGTGCCAGCAGTTTAGCAGGGGTCCCCGTCCTAGATGGCTACACCTTC. This codes for CASSLAGVPVLDGYTF.